This passage covers 31 T cell receptor beta chains from one sample sequenced in a study of PD-1 blockade in classical Hodgkin lymphoma. Relapses following autologous stem cell transplantation were seen in all patients, with brentuximab vedotin exposure varying. Produced via immunoSEQ multiplex PCR; TCRdb's table is partial and in-frame only. Seen here are 90,000 to 120,000 clones, nearly 90% observed once, and the top ten hold less than 20%. The sequences come from peripheral blood mononuclear cells (PBMCs), collected before the second cycle of nivolumab. The receptor set was obtained from a human donor with classical Hodgkin lymphoma.

The V call is TRBV2, the J call TRBJ2-3; no definite D call. Germline loops: CDR1 SNHLY, CDR2 FYNNEI. CDR3 size: 14 residues. Trimming took 4 bases from V and 2 from J, leaving 10 bases between them. CDR3 DNA sequence: TGTGCCAGCAGTGGAGGACCTTACACAGATACGCAGTATTTT. It codes for CASSGGPYTDTQYF.

The chain couples TRBV5-1 to TRBJ2-1, with 12 bases fitting TRBD2. CDR1 SGHRS and CDR2 YFSETQ come from the germline V gene. The junction had 6 bases not matched to a gene; V was cut back by 3 bases and J by 5 bases. The CDR3 contains 16 residues. CDR3: CASSWGLAGPNNEQFF. In DNA, the CDR3 is TGCGCCAGCAGCTGGGGACTAGCGGGTCCCAACAATGAGCAGTTCTTC.

The chain carries TRBV27 and TRBJ1-1; D not resolved. V lost 3 bases, J lost 8 bases, and 13 bases lay in between. This CDR3 has 13 residues. Germline loops: CDR1 MNHEY, CDR2 SMNVEV (reference sequence). CDR3 coding DNA: TGTGCCAGCAGTTTCGGTGGGGTAGGGGAAGCTTTCTTT. Translated: CASSFGGVGEAFF.

The chain is built from TRBV6-1 and TRBJ1-3; no clear D gene. This CDR3 spans 13 amino acids. The V gene's germline CDR1 is MNHNS and CDR2 SASEGT. V shed 6 bases and J shed 1 base, with 7 bases lying between them. CDR3 region: CASRLNSGNTIYF. In DNA form, the CDR3 reads TGTGCCAGCAGACTGAATTCTGGAAACACCATATATTTT.

The rearrangement links TRBV2 to TRBJ1-5, with D unclear. V gave up 1 base and J gave up 3 bases, with 19 bases separating them. CDR1 SNHLY and CDR2 FYNNEI come from the germline V gene. The CDR3 has 18 residues. DNA for the CDR3: TGTGCCAGCAGTGAAGACAACTCTACTCCAGACCCCAATCAGCCCCAGCATTTT. Its translation: CASSEDNSTPDPNQPQHF.

This CDR3 reads CASSFNFRTSGTFYEQYF. CDR3 DNA sequence: TGTGCCAGCAGTTTCAATTTTCGGACTAGCGGGACCTTCTACGAGCAGTACTTC. This chain uses TRBV28 with TRBJ2-7; 12 nucleotides line up with TRBD2. Germline V gene data show CDR1 as MDHEN and CDR2 as SYDVKM. With V trimmed by 3 bases and J by 3 bases, 12 bases remained unmatched. The CDR3 has 18 residues.

This clone came up once. The V gene is TRBV19, the J gene TRBJ2-4; D is tentatively TRBD1 or TRBD2 (5 bases each). V shed 10 bases and J shed 0 bases, with 16 bases lying between them. The CDR3 length is 15 residues. Germline V gene sequence: CDR1 LNHDA, CDR2 SQIVND (reference sequence). The CDR3 sequence: CATSRGSLAKNIQYF. As DNA, the CDR3 is TGTGCCACCTCCCGGGGCTCACTAGCCAAAAACATTCAGTACTTC.

The genes are TRBV25-1 and TRBJ1-2, with TRBD1 matching over 10 bases. Per the germline V gene, CDR1 is MGHDK and CDR2 is SYGVNS. V lost 4 bases and J lost 4; bases outside the gene matches: 3. The CDR3 is 14 amino acids. CDR3 loop: CASSARDRGYGYTF. CDR3 coding DNA: TGTGCCAGCAGTGCCCGGGACAGGGGCTATGGCTACACCTTC.

The V call is TRBV6-5, the J call TRBJ1-5, with 7 bases fitting TRBD1. Trimming cost V 6 bases and J 4 bases; bases outside gene matches: 9. Germline V gene lookup returns CDR1 MNHEY and CDR2 SVGAGI. The CDR3 covers 15 residues. The CDR3: CASSPGGKGNQPQHF. DNA of the CDR3: TGTGCCAGCAGCCCAGGGGGAAAGGGTAATCAGCCCCAGCATTTT.

V gene TRBV6-6 combines with J gene TRBJ2-3, with 7 bases that match TRBD1. This CDR3 is built from 16 residues. With V trimmed by 5 bases and J by 3 bases, 11 bases remained unmatched. Germline V gene lookup returns CDR1 MNHNY and CDR2 SVGAGI (reference sequence). The chain's CDR3 is CASSMTGWSITDTQYF. The CDR3 nucleotides read TGTGCCAGCAGTATGACAGGGTGGAGTATTACAGATACGCAGTATTTT.

This chain joins TRBV6-6 and TRBJ2-1, with D unresolved. The germline V and J ends were trimmed by 6 bases and 9 bases, with 9 bases remaining between them. Germline-derived CDR1 and CDR2 are MNHNY and SVGAGI (reference sequence). CDR3 length: 11 amino acids. DNA for the CDR3: TGTGCCAGCAGCTTCGACGGTGAGCAGTTCTTC. Residues: CASSFDGEQFF.

The rearrangement joins TRBV6-6 to TRBJ2-5; the match to TRBD1 covers 9 bases. The junction had 9 bases not matched to a gene; V was cut back by 2 bases and J by 5 bases. CDR3 length: 16 amino acids. Germline CDR1 is MNHNY and CDR2 is SVGAGI (reference sequence). In DNA form, the CDR3 reads TGTGCCAGCAGTTACGGTTGGGACAGGGAAGAGGAGACCCAGTACTTC. Its translation is CASSYGWDREEETQYF.

V usage is TRBV6-5 and J usage is TRBJ1-3; perhaps TRBD1 as D (5 bases). V was shortened by 5 bases and J by 8 bases, with 7 bases between the two germline ends. The germline V gene encodes CDR1 MNHEY and CDR2 SVGAGI. The CDR3 contains 11 residues. CDR3 loop: CASSRGDTIYF. The CDR3 coding sequence is TGTGCCAGCAGTAGGGGAGACACCATATATTTT.

The chain links TRBV18 to TRBJ1-1; no definite D call. V dropped 5 bases and J dropped 4 bases, with 11 bases sitting between them. The length of the CDR3 is 13 residues. CDR1 is KGHSH, CDR2 LQKENI, per germline. In DNA, the CDR3 is TGTGCCAGCTCAGCGGGGAGGGCCACTGAAGCTTTCTTT. It encodes CASSAGRATEAFF.

V and J are TRBV7-2 and TRBJ2-1; TRBD2 aligns across 12 bases. With V trimmed by 3 bases and J by 8 bases, 11 bases remained unmatched. CDR3 size: 17 residues. CDR1 SGHTA and CDR2 FQGNSA come from the germline V gene. This CDR3 is CASSFHKTSGSVHEQFF. CDR3 sequence (DNA): TGTGCCAGCAGCTTCCATAAGACTAGCGGGAGTGTTCATGAGCAGTTCTTC.

The rearrangement links TRBV7-2 to TRBJ1-1; D possibly corresponds to TRBD1 (5 bases). CDR3 length equals 12 residues. Germline CDR1 reads SGHTA; CDR2 reads FQGNSA. V was shortened by 6 bases and J by 5 bases, with 10 bases between the two germline ends. The CDR3 DNA reads TGTGCCAGCAGTCAGGGAGGGACTGAAGCTTTCTTT. It codes for CASSQGGTEAFF.

Comment on this clone: An end of the junction does not agree with germline; a read error may underlie this. The identical CDR3 is also encoded by other nucleotide sequences in the sample. The chain links TRBV10-3 to TRBJ2-3; a weak D match, TRBD2 (8 bases). The CDR3 is made up of 15 amino acids. The V gene's germline CDR1 is ENHRY and CDR2 SYGVKD. In nucleotides, the CDR3 is TGCGCCATCAGCCCCGGGAGGGGGCCGACAGATACGCAGTATTTT. It is translated as CAISPGRGPTDTQYF.

The chain uses TRBV6-1 and TRBJ1-5, with D possibly TRBD1 on 5 matching bases. The CDR3 totals 15 residues. CDR1 is MNHNS, CDR2 SASEGT, per germline. The V end lost 5 bases, the J end lost 2 bases, and 13 bases lay between the germline ends. CDR3 region: CASSLQDFGNQPQHF. In nucleotides, the CDR3 is TGTGCCAGCAGTCTACAGGACTTTGGCAATCAGCCCCAGCATTTT.

The chain combines TRBV6-5 with TRBJ2-7; 10 nucleotides agree with TRBD2. Germline assignment: CDR1 MNHEY and CDR2 SVGAGI. The J segment lost 4 bases and the V segment lost 2 bases, leaving 5 bases of the junction unmatched. This CDR3 contains 15 residues. The CDR3 region has the DNA TGTGCCAGCAGTTACCGACTAGCGGGTCCGTACGAGCAGTACTTC. Its protein is CASSYRLAGPYEQYF.

V and J are TRBV18 and TRBJ2-7, with D possibly TRBD2 on 6 matching bases. V was clipped by 3 bases and J by 7 bases, with 19 bases between them. Per the germline V gene, CDR1 is KGHSH and CDR2 is LQKENI. The CDR3 consists of 15 residues. CDR3 amino acids: CASSPEERVRGEQYF. DNA for the CDR3: TGTGCCAGCTCACCCGAGGAGCGGGTTCGAGGAGAGCAGTACTTC. The full variable domain, in which reference TRBV18 and TRBJ2-7 provide the parts outside the CDR3, is NAGVMQNPRHLVRRRGQEARLRCSPMKGHSHVYWYRQLPEEGLKFMVYLQKENIIDESGMPKERFSAEFPKEGPSILRIQQVVRGDSAAYFCASSPEERVRGEQYFGPGTRLTVT.

This clone was observed a single time. V and J are TRBV10-1 and TRBJ2-7; 7 nucleotides line up with TRBD1. Losses at the gene ends were 4 bases for V and 6 bases for J; bases not matched to a gene: 6. The germline gives CDR1 WNHNN, CDR2 SYGVQD (reference sequence). The CDR3 consists of 13 residues. CDR3 coding DNA: TGCGCCAGCAGTGTCAGTCCAGGGGGCGAGCAGTACTTC. The encoded protein is CASSVSPGGEQYF.

J is TRBJ2-7 and V is TRBV27, with 13 bases aligning to TRBD2. The germline V gene encodes CDR1 MNHEY and CDR2 SMNVEV (reference sequence). V lost 4 bases, J lost 5 bases, and 8 bases stayed unmatched. CDR3 length: 16 amino acids. The CDR3 sequence is CASSSLTSGRSHEQYF. In DNA, the CDR3 is TGTGCCAGCAGTTCCTTGACTAGCGGGAGGTCCCACGAGCAGTACTTC.

The chain has TRBV7-8 and TRBJ2-1, with 8 bases identical to TRBD2. The ends lost 0 bases at V and 3 bases at J; junction bases unmatched: 7. The germline CDR1 and CDR2 sequences are SGHVS and FQNEAQ. There are 17 residues in the CDR3. CDR3: CASSLAPVGLDYNEQFF. DNA for the CDR3: TGTGCCAGCAGCTTAGCCCCCGTGGGACTAGACTACAATGAGCAGTTCTTC.

The V and J genes are TRBV11-2 and TRBJ1-6; D not resolved. V dropped 5 bases and J dropped 6 bases, with 14 bases sitting between them. Per the germline V gene, CDR1 is SGHAT and CDR2 is FQNNGV. The CDR3 sequence is 15 residues long. This chain's CDR3 is CASSLQHSPNSPLHF. The CDR3 DNA reads TGTGCCAGCAGCCTCCAACATTCTCCTAATTCACCCCTCCACTTT. Together with reference TRBV11-2 and TRBJ1-6, the CDR3 gives the full variable domain: EAGVAQSPRYKIIEKRQSVAFWCNPISGHATLYWYQQILGQGPKLLIQFQNNGVVDDSQLPKDRFSAERLKGVDSTLKIQPAKLEDSAVYLCASSLQHSPNSPLHFGNGTRLTVT.

The chain recombines TRBV7-6 with TRBJ2-3; 8 bases agree with TRBD2. There are 16 residues in the CDR3. Trimming cost V 1 base and J 2 bases; bases outside gene matches: 5. Germline lookup yields CDR1 SGHVS and CDR2 FNYEAQ. The CDR3 protein is CASSLDPGGPTDTQYF. In DNA, the CDR3 is TGTGCCAGCAGCTTAGACCCGGGAGGGCCCACAGATACGCAGTATTTT.

The chain combines TRBV2 with TRBJ2-1, with 7 bases matching TRBD2. The junction had 11 bases not matched to a gene; V was cut back by 6 bases and J by 9 bases. CDR1 and CDR2 (germline): SNHLY, FYNNEI. This CDR3 is 14 amino acids long. The CDR3, as DNA: TGTGCCAGCAGAGGGGAGGGAGGGCCTTTTGAGCAGTTCTTC. It translates to CASRGEGGPFEQFF.

The rearrangement uses TRBV13 and TRBJ2-7; D tentatively reads TRBD1 or TRBD2 (5 bases each). V lost 2 bases and J 2 bases, leaving 13 bases between the germline ends. The CDR3 contains 15 residues. Germline V gene sequence: CDR1 PRHDT, CDR2 FYEKMQ (reference sequence). The CDR3 region is CASSLWSGRTYEQYF. The CDR3 coding sequence is TGTGCCAGCAGCTTATGGTCGGGACGAACCTACGAGCAGTACTTC.

V is TRBV7-9 and J is TRBJ2-7; 13 bases fit TRBD2. Germline values: CDR1 SEHNR, CDR2 FQNEAQ (reference sequence). V shed 5 bases, J shed 4 bases, and the junction held 5 bases outside the gene matches. CDR3 length: 15 residues. The CDR3 DNA follows: TGTGCCAGCAGCCCGGGACTAGCGGGGCGTTACGAGCAGTACTTC. It specifies CASSPGLAGRYEQYF.

The chain is built from TRBV10-3 and TRBJ2-5, with 8 positions matching TRBD1. The germline gives CDR1 ENHRY, CDR2 SYGVKD. This CDR3 region has 14 residues. After removal of 6 bases from V and 5 bases from J, the junction contained 8 bases not matched to a gene. This CDR3 reads CAISPFQGAETQYF. Written as DNA, the CDR3 is TGTGCCATCAGCCCTTTCCAGGGGGCCGAGACCCAGTACTTC.

The chain couples TRBV11-2 to TRBJ2-7; no definite D call. Germline CDR1 SGHAT, CDR2 FQNNGV. Between the trimmed V and J ends, which lost 6 bases and 2 bases, there was a span of 5 bases. This CDR3 is built from 11 residues. The CDR3: CASRTAYEQYF. CDR3 bases: TGTGCCAGCAGAACAGCCTACGAGCAGTACTTC. Using reference TRBV11-2 and TRBJ2-7 for the parts outside the CDR3, the full variable domain is EAGVAQSPRYKIIEKRQSVAFWCNPISGHATLYWYQQILGQGPKLLIQFQNNGVVDDSQLPKDRFSAERLKGVDSTLKIQPAKLEDSAVYLCASRTAYEQYFGPGTRLTVT.

This clone occurred once. The rearrangement links TRBV7-9 to TRBJ2-5; D not certain. There are 14 residues in the CDR3. V dropped 5 bases and J dropped 1 base, with 11 bases sitting between them. Germline CDR1 and CDR2: SEHNR and FQNEAQ (reference sequence). This CDR3 reads CASSPDGPQETQYF. CDR3 in DNA: TGTGCCAGCAGCCCGGACGGACCCCAAGAGACCCAGTACTTC. The full variable domain, its missing parts supplied by reference TRBV7-9 and TRBJ2-5, is DTGVSQNPRHKITKRGQNVTFRCDPISEHNRLYWYRQTLGQGPEFLTYFQNEAQLEKSRLLSDRFSAERPKGSFSTLEIQRTEQGDSAMYLCASSPDGPQETQYFGPGTRLLVL.